Shown below are 14 T cell receptor beta chains from a single sample sequenced in a study of T cell responses to AZD1222 COVID-19 vaccine. Produced via immunoSEQ multiplex PCR; TCRdb's table is partial and in-frame only. The sample holds around 120,000 clones, roughly nine tenths seen once. The material sequenced was peripheral blood, taken on day 0 of AZD1222 vaccination. These receptors were collected from an adult in good health.

This rearrangement joins TRBV27 to TRBJ2-7, with D tentatively TRBD1 (5 bases). Trimming removed 3 bases at V and 7 bases at J, with 16 bases between. This CDR3 comprises 14 residues. The V gene's germline CDR1 is MNHEY and CDR2 SMNVEV (reference sequence). DNA for the CDR3: TGTGCCAGCAGTTTCGGACAAGGGTATGGAGAGCAGTACTTC. This sequence encodes CASSFGQGYGEQYF.

The chain recombines TRBV27 with TRBJ1-2; the D gene is possibly TRBD1 (6 bases). With 6 bases removed from V and 7 bases from J, the gap between germline ends came to 18 bases. There are 14 residues in the CDR3. Germline CDR1 reads MNHEY; CDR2 reads SMNVEV (reference sequence). Here the CDR3 DNA reads TGTGCCAGCAGCTTTGACCGGGGGCAGGGTGGCTACACCTTC. Its protein product is CASSFDRGQGGYTF.

The chain couples TRBV5-1 to TRBJ1-1; 10 bases match TRBD1. The ends lost 4 bases at V and 1 base at J; junction bases unmatched: 7. The CDR3 runs 16 residues. Germline V lookup: CDR1 SGHRS, CDR2 YFSETQ. CDR3 sequence reads: CASSLGTGAGNTEAFF. The CDR3 DNA reads TGCGCCAGCAGCCTCGGGACAGGGGCTGGGAACACTGAAGCTTTCTTT.

This clone was recorded only once. The J gene is TRBJ1-2, the V gene TRBV15; perhaps TRBD1 as D (5 bases). CDR1 and CDR2 from the germline V gene are LNHNV and YYDKDF (reference sequence). The length of the CDR3 is 16 residues. V was shortened by 2 bases and J by 7 bases, with 20 bases between the two germline ends. CDR3 sequence reads: CATSRPTGGRLGGYTF. DNA for the CDR3: TGTGCCACCAGCAGACCTACCGGGGGAAGGTTGGGTGGCTACACCTTC.

This clone has more than one count but fewer than ten. This sequence joins TRBV5-1 and TRBJ2-7; D gene uncertain. The CDR3 totals 13 residues. V was cut by 4 bases and J by 4 bases, with 12 bases left in between. CDR1 and CDR2 from the germline V gene are SGHRS and YFSETQ. The CDR3 spells CASSPGRSYEQYF. The CDR3 DNA reads TGCGCCAGCAGCCCGGGCAGGTCGTACGAGCAGTACTTC.

V usage is TRBV24-1 and J usage is TRBJ1-2; 8 bases are a match to TRBD1. The CDR3 is made up of 16 amino acids. The germline CDR1 and CDR2 sequences are KGHDR and SFDVKD. V lost 3 bases, J lost 4 bases, and 9 bases stayed unmatched. This CDR3 is CATSDQGQEGFYGYTF. The CDR3 bases are TGTGCCACCAGTGATCAGGGACAGGAGGGTTTCTATGGCTACACCTTC.

This clone occurred once. The genes are TRBV4-1 and TRBJ2-3; 7 bases agree with TRBD2. The ends lost 1 base at V and 3 bases at J; junction bases unmatched: 10. This CDR3 spans 17 amino acids. Germline CDR1 MGHRA, CDR2 YSYEKL. CDR3 protein: CASSQGGWYSGTDTQYF. CDR3 nucleotides: TGCGCCAGCAGCCAAGGTGGTTGGTATAGCGGGACAGATACGCAGTATTTT.

This chain links TRBV28 with TRBJ2-1, with TRBD2 matching over 7 bases. V lost 2 bases and J lost 4; bases outside the gene matches: 2. The CDR3 consists of 14 residues. Germline assignment: CDR1 MDHEN and CDR2 SYDVKM. The CDR3: CASSLGGRYNEQFF. Written as DNA, the CDR3 is TGTGCCAGCAGTTTAGGCGGGAGATACAATGAGCAGTTCTTC.

CDR3 bases: TGTGCCAGCAGTTACCCTAGCGGGAGTCGAGAAGATACGCAGTATTTT. This encodes CASSYPSGSREDTQYF. This chain joins TRBV6-2 or TRBV6-3 and TRBJ2-3; 10 bases align to TRBD2. The CDR3 is 16 amino acids. J was trimmed by 5 bases and V by 2 bases; bases with no gene match: 7. Per germline, CDR1 MNHEY and CDR2 SVGEGT.

The gene calls are TRBV19 and TRBJ1-6; D is unclear. The V and J ends lost 3 bases and 8 bases respectively, with 14 bases between them. Germline V gene data show CDR1 as LNHDA and CDR2 as SQIVND (reference sequence). This CDR3 is 15 amino acids long. The CDR3 coding sequence is TGTGCCAGTAGTATCCATGCACCCCAGGATTCACCCCTCCACTTT. Translation gives CASSIHAPQDSPLHF.

CDR3 in amino acids: CASSLDLISDTQYF. The CDR3 DNA sequence: TGTGCCAGCAGCTTAGATCTAATTTCGGATACGCAGTATTTT. The rearrangement links TRBV11-3 to TRBJ2-3; D is unclear. Germline lookup yields CDR1 SGHNT and CDR2 YENEEA. V shed 0 bases and J shed 6 bases, with 10 bases lying between them. This CDR3 is 14 amino acids long.

The genes are TRBV7-3 and TRBJ2-3; 13 nucleotides line up with TRBD2. Germline V CDR1 and CDR2: SGHTA, FQGTGA. Trimming at V came to 5 bases and at J to 6 bases, leaving 14 bases not matched to a gene. There are 18 residues in the CDR3. The CDR3 bases are TGTGCCAGCAGCAAGAAAACGGGACTAGCGGGGTATACGGATACGCAGTATTTT. Amino acids: CASSKKTGLAGYTDTQYF.

This chain uses TRBV11-1 with TRBJ2-7; TRBD1 might be the D (5 bases). Looked up from germline, CDR1 is SGHAT and CDR2 is FQDESV (reference sequence). V was cut by 3 bases and J by 3 bases, with 15 bases left in between. The CDR3 has 15 amino acids. The CDR3 DNA reads TGTGCCAGCAGCTTCGGGTGGGCAGGGCACTACGAGCAGTACTTC. Translating it yields CASSFGWAGHYEQYF.

The rearrangement joins TRBV9 to TRBJ2-2; 8 bases match TRBD1. Germline V gene sequence: CDR1 SGDLS, CDR2 YYNGEE. The junction had 7 bases not matched to a gene; V was cut back by 3 bases and J by 6 bases. The CDR3 sequence is 15 residues long. For the CDR3, the DNA is TGTGCCAGCAGCGCTAGACAGGGGTTATCCGGGGAGCTGTTTTTT. Protein sequence: CASSARQGLSGELFF. Using reference TRBV9 and TRBJ2-2 for the parts outside the CDR3, the full variable domain is DSGVTQTPKHLITATGQRVTLRCSPRSGDLSVYWYQQSLDQGLQFLIQYYNGEERAKGNILERFSAQQFPDLHSELNLSSLELGDSALYFCASSARQGLSGELFFGEGSRLTVL.